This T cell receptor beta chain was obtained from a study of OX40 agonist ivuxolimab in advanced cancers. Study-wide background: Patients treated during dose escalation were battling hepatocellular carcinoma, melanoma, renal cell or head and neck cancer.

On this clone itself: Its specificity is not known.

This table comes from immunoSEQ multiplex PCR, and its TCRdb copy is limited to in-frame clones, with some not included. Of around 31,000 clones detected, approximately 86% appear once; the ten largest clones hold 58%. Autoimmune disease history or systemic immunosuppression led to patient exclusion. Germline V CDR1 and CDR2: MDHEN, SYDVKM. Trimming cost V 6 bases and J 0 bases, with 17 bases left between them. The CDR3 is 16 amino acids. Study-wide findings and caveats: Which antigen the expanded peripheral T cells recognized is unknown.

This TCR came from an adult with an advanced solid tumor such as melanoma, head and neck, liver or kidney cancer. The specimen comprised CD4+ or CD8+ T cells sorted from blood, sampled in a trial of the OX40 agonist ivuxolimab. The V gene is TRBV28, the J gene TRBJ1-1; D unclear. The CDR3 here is CASRLIRIGMNTEAFF. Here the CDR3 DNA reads TGTGCCAGCAGGCTTATTAGAATCGGCATGAACACTGAAGCTTTCTTT.